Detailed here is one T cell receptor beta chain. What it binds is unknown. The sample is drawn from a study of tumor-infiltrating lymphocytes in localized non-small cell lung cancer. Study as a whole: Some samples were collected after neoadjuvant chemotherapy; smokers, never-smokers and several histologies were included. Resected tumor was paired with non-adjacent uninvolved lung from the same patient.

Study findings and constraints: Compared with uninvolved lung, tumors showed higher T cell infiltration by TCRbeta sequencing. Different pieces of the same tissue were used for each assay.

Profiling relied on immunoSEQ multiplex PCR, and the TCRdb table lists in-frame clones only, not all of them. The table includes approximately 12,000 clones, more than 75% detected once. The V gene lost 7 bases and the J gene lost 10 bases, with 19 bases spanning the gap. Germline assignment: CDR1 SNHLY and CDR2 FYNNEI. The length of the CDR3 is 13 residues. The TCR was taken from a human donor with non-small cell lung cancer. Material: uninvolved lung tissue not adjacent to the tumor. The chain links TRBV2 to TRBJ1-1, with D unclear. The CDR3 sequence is CASTINEEQAAFF. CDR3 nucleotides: TGTGCCAGCACTATTAACGAGGAGCAGGCAGCTTTCTTT.